A selection of T cell receptor beta chains follows, all from one sample in a study of OX40 agonist ivuxolimab in advanced cancers. This table comes from immunoSEQ multiplex PCR, and its TCRdb copy is limited to in-frame clones, with some not included. The table records more than 50,000 clones, about 82% of them present only once. The sample was CD4+ or CD8+ T cells sorted from blood, taken in a trial of the OX40 agonist ivuxolimab. The source of these receptors is an adult with an advanced solid tumor such as melanoma, head and neck, liver or kidney cancer. The CDR3 runs from the conserved cysteine through the conserved F or W. Each record gives: clone size, D gene, J gene, V gene, CDR3 protein, CDR3 DNA. The D gene is left open where the match is weak. The listing skips clone size in some rows; elsewhere it reads once, few, many or a size class.

. . TRBJ2-3 TRBV5-6 CASSLQDTQYF TGTGCCAGCAGCTTGCAAGATACGCAGTATTTT
. . TRBJ1-5 TRBV2 CASLPVDNQPQHF TGTGCCAGCCTTCCGGTTGACAATCAGCCCCAGCATTTT
. . TRBJ2-7 TRBV7-8 CATMGRGYEQYF TGTGCCACCATGGGCAGGGGCTACGAGCAGTACTTC
. . TRBJ2-3 TRBV4-3 CASSHRERSTDTQYF TGCGCCAGCAGCCATCGCGAGCGGAGCACAGATACGCAGTATTTT
. TRBD1 TRBJ2-2 TRBV5-1 CASSLAGQANTGELFF TGCGCCAGCAGCTTGGCGGGACAGGCGAACACCGGGGAGCTGTTTTTT
once . TRBJ2-5 TRBV14 CASSLGQETQYF TGTGCCAGCAGCCTAGGGCAAGAGACCCAGTACTTC
few . TRBJ1-4 TRBV2 CASSKKSKDNEKLFF TGTGCCAGCAGCAAGAAGAGTAAAGATAATGAAAAACTGTTTTTT
. . TRBJ2-7 TRBV28 CASSLLGEVRYEQYF TGTGCCAGCAGTTTACTCGGGGAGGTGCGGTACGAGCAGTACTTC
. . TRBJ2-3 TRBV14 CASSKNLEGDTQYF TGTGCCAGCAGCAAAAATTTAGAGGGAGATACGCAGTATTTT
. . TRBJ2-1 TRBV11-2 CASSPAHWSYNEQFF TGTGCCAGCAGCCCCGCCCATTGGTCCTACAATGAGCAGTTCTTC
. . TRBJ2-2 TRBV7-2 CASSSSNTGELFF TGTGCCAGCAGCTCATCGAACACCGGGGAGCTGTTTTTT
once . TRBJ1-5 TRBV28 CASSLSGARQPQHF TGTGCCAGCAGTTTATCGGGGGCGCGGCAGCCCCAGCATTTT
few TRBD1 TRBJ1-4 TRBV19 CASSIPGQGEGNEKLFF TGTGCCAGTAGTATACCCGGACAGGGGGAAGGCAATGAAAAACTGTTTTTT
. . TRBJ1-6 TRBV15 CATSGGPRVSNSPLHF TGTGCCACCAGCGGGGGACCACGCGTGTCTAATTCACCCCTCCACTTT
. TRBD1 TRBJ1-1 TRBV11-1 CASSGLGQGFTEAFF TGTGCCAGCAGCGGACTGGGACAGGGTTTCACTGAAGCTTTCTTT
. . TRBJ1-5 TRBV18 CASSPARPGENQPQHF TGTGCCAGCTCACCGGCCCGACCGGGGGAGAATCAGCCCCAGCATTTT
. . TRBJ1-6 TRBV10-3 CAIRGQTEDSPLHF TGTGCCATCAGAGGACAGACCGAAGATTCACCCCTCCACTTT
. TRBD1 TRBJ2-7 TRBV5-6 CASSAKGTVTSYEQYF TGTGCCAGCAGCGCAAAAGGGACAGTAACCTCCTACGAGCAGTACTTC
. . TRBJ2-5 TRBV21-1 CASIGGDRVGETQYF TGTGCCAGCATTGGAGGGGACAGGGTAGGAGAGACCCAGTACTTC
. . TRBJ1-2 TRBV6-1 CASSDRRNYGYTF TGTGCCAGCAGTGACCGGCGGAACTATGGCTACACCTTC
. TRBD2 TRBJ2-7 TRBV25-1 CASSYGTSGFEQYF TGTGCCAGCAGTTACGGGACTAGCGGTTTCGAGCAGTACTTC
. . TRBJ2-3 TRBV12-5 CASGLGGEFSGTDTQYF TGTGCTAGTGGTTTGGGAGGGGAGTTTTCAGGCACAGATACGCAGTATTTT
. . TRBJ2-7 TRBV4-1 CASSQDREPGPRAEQYF TGCGCCAGCAGCCAAGATAGGGAGCCGGGACCCAGGGCGGAGCAGTACTTC
. . TRBJ2-7 TRBV4-1 CASSPGRLRYEQYF TGCGCCAGCAGCCCGGGACGCCTGCGGTACGAGCAGTACTTC
once TRBD1 TRBJ2-7 TRBV6-1 CASSEAGTGGYEQYF TGTGCCAGCAGTGAAGCTGGGACAGGGGGCTACGAGCAGTACTTC
. . TRBJ2-2 TRBV18 CASSPPSRVLTGELFF TGTGCCAGCTCACCACCTTCCAGGGTATTGACCGGGGAGCTGTTTTTT
once . TRBJ1-5 TRBV5-6 CASSFGGYNQPQHF TGTGCCAGCAGCTTTGGGGGTTACAATCAGCCCCAGCATTTT
. . TRBJ1-6 TRBV30 CAWNAGGTYNSPLHF TGTGCCTGGAATGCAGGAGGCACCTATAATTCACCCCTCCACTTT
once . TRBJ1-2 TRBV2 CASLRDTHYGYTF TGTGCCAGTCTTCGGGACACACACTATGGCTACACCTTC
. TRBD1 TRBJ1-4 TRBV5-1 CASSSGLRGREKLFF TGCGCCAGCAGCAGCGGGTTAAGGGGGCGAGAAAAACTGTTTTTT
. TRBD1 TRBJ1-4 TRBV6-6 CASSYSTGGAELFF TGTGCCAGCAGTTACTCGACAGGGGGCGCGGAACTGTTTTTT
. . TRBJ1-2 TRBV2 CASSGGNTQGDGYTF TGTGCCAGCAGTGGAGGCAACACGCAAGGGGATGGCTACACCTTC
few TRBD1 TRBJ2-1 TRBV28 CASSLFQGARNEQFF TGTGCCAGCAGTTTGTTTCAGGGGGCCAGGAATGAGCAGTTCTTC
. TRBD1 TRBJ2-1 TRBV29-1 CSVSGQGELYNEQFF TGCAGCGTCTCCGGACAGGGCGAACTTTACAATGAGCAGTTCTTC
. . TRBJ2-5 TRBV11-3 CASSSRGGPETQYF TGTGCCAGCAGCTCGCGTGGGGGGCCAGAGACCCAGTACTTC
few . TRBJ2-4 TRBV6-5 CASGGLNIQYF TGTGCCAGCGGGGGGTTGAACATTCAGTACTTC
. . TRBJ1-6 TRBV29-1 CSVGTDYNSPLHF TGCAGCGTTGGTACAGATTATAATTCACCCCTCCACTTT
. . TRBJ2-7 TRBV28 CASSLSAYEQYF TGTGCCAGCAGTTTAAGTGCCTACGAGCAGTACTTC
once . TRBJ2-7 TRBV28 CASSPAPYEQYF TGTGCCAGCAGTCCCGCTCCCTACGAGCAGTACTTC
. . TRBJ1-2 TRBV6-1 CASSEVEYGYTF TGTGCCAGCAGTGAAGTCGAGTATGGCTACACCTTC
. . TRBJ2-7 TRBV20-1 CSASPGNEQYF TGCAGTGCTTCCCCGGGAAACGAGCAGTACTTC
. . TRBJ1-6 TRBV2 CASFPADRHNSPLHF TGTGCCAGCTTTCCCGCTGACAGACATAATTCACCCCTCCACTTT
. TRBD1 TRBJ1-1 TRBV14 CASSQLAGGRDTEAFF TGTGCCAGCAGCCAATTGGCAGGGGGCCGTGACACTGAAGCTTTCTTT
. TRBD2 TRBJ2-5 TRBV11-2 CASSWSGGKETQYF TGTGCCAGCAGCTGGAGCGGGGGTAAAGAGACCCAGTACTTC
. TRBD1 TRBJ2-7 TRBV5-6 CASSRTGQYEQYF TGTGCCAGCAGCAGGACAGGGCAATACGAGCAGTACTTC
. . TRBJ1-2 TRBV29-1 CSAAGNYGYTF TGCAGCGCCGCAGGGAACTATGGCTACACCTTC
. . TRBJ1-3 TRBV11-1 CASSLAASGNTIYF TGTGCCAGCAGCCTAGCGGCCTCTGGAAACACCATATATTTT
. . TRBJ1-2 TRBV4-3 CASSYIPTEGYTF TGCGCCAGCAGCTATATCCCCACCGAAGGCTACACCTTC
few TRBD1 TRBJ2-1 TRBV9 CASSVGIGGMEYEQFF TGTGCCAGCAGCGTAGGTATAGGGGGCATGGAATATGAGCAGTTCTTC
few TRBD1 TRBJ2-6 TRBV11-1 CASSDRVSGANVLTF TGTGCCAGCAGCGACAGGGTATCTGGGGCCAACGTCCTGACTTTC
once . TRBJ1-4 TRBV5-8 CASSSTATNEKLFF TGTGCCAGCAGCTCGACAGCAACTAATGAAAAACTGTTTTTT
once TRBD1 TRBJ1-5 TRBV30 CAWGGDSGNQPQHF TGTGCCTGGGGAGGGGACAGTGGAAATCAGCCCCAGCATTTT
once . TRBJ2-1 TRBV7-2 CASSLVSPHQGGSYNEQFF TGTGCCAGCAGCTTAGTTTCCCCCCATCAGGGGGGGTCCTACAATGAGCAGTTCTTC
. . TRBJ2-7 TRBV21-1 CASSHRGHRESYEQYF TGTGCCAGCAGCCACCGGGGGCACAGGGAGTCTTACGAGCAGTACTTC
. . TRBJ2-7 TRBV28 CASSPAGGEQYF TGTGCCAGCAGTCCGGCCGGCGGCGAGCAGTACTTC
. TRBD1 TRBJ2-7 TRBV6-5 CASTLTGTGVYEQYF TGTGCCAGCACACTGACCGGGACAGGGGTCTACGAGCAGTACTTC